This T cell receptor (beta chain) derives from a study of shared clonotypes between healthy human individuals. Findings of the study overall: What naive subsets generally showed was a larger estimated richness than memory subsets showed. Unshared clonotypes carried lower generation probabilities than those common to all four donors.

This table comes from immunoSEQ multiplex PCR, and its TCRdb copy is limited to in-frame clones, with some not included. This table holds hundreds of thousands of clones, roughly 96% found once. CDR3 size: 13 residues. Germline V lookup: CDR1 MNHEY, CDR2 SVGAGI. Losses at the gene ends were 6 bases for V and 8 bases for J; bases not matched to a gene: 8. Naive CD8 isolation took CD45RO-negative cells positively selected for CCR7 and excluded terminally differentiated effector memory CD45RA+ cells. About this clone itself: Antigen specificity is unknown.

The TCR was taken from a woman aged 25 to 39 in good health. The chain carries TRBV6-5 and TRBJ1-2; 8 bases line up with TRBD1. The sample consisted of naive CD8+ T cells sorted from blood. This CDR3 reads CASRLGQGLGYTF. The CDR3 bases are TGTGCCAGCAGACTAGGACAGGGTTTGGGCTACACCTTC.